This T cell receptor (beta chain) was identified during a study of T cells in narcolepsy. The CDR3 contains 14 residues. Deletions cut 3 bases from V and 0 bases from J, with 8 bases between. CDR1 and CDR2 (germline): SGHNT, YENEEA. Clones were read by immunoSEQ multiplex PCR, and TCRdb kept only the in-frame ones, dropping some. The sample contains about 32,000 clones, approximately 79% of which appear only once. Source material: memory (CD45RA-) CD4+ T cells from blood. The receptor was isolated from a human donor in good health. The chain couples TRBV11-3 to TRBJ1-1, with a tentative D call TRBD1 (6 bases). CDR3 residues: CASSLGQMNTEAFF. The CDR3 DNA reads TGTGCCAGCAGCTTGGGACAAATGAACACTGAAGCTTTCTTT.